This T cell receptor beta chain was captured in a study of cytomegalovirus exposure and HLA in healthy donors. Overall study findings and caveats: Looking again later, the authors saw that most CMV-associated TCR beta chains seemed HLA-restricted.

V shed 1 base, J shed 2 bases, and the junction held 5 bases outside the gene matches. CDR1 is GTSNPN, CDR2 SVGIG, per germline (reference sequence). This CDR3 has 15 amino acids. The PCR was carried out with 60 Vbeta primers and 13 Jbeta primers. The assay was immunoSEQ multiplex PCR, and TCRdb's table has in-frame clones only and misses some. Here the sample spans approximately 190,000 clones, over 65% being singletons. On this clone: Its cognate antigen is unknown.

The sample taken for sequencing was PBMCs. The V and J genes are TRBV30 and TRBJ2-7; TRBD2 matches at 10 bases. The receptor was derived from a middle-aged man in good health and CMV-seropositive. CDR3 in DNA: TGTGCCTGGAGTGGTAAAGCGGGAGGGCCCTACGAGCAGTACTTC. It codes for CAWSGKAGGPYEQYF.